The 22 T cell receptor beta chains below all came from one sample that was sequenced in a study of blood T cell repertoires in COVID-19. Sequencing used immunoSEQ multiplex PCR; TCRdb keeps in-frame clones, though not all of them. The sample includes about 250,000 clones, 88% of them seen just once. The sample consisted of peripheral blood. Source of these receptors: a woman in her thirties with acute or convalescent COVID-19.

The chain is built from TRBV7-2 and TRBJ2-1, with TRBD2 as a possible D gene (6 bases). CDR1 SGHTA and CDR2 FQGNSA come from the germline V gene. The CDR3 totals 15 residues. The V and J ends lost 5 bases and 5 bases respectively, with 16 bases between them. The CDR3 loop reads CASSPPGLLDNEQFF. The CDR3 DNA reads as TGTGCCAGCAGCCCTCCGGGACTGTTAGACAATGAGCAGTTCTTC.

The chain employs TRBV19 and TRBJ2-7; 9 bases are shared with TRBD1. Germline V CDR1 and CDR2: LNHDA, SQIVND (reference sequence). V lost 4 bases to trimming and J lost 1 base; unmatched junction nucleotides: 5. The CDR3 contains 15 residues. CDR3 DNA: TGTGCCAGTAGTACCAGACAGGGGGTTTCCTACGAGCAGTACTTC. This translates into CASSTRQGVSYEQYF.

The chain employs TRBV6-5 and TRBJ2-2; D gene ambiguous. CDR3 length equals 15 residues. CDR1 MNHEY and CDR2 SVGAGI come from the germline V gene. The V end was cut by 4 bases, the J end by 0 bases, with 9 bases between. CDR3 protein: CASSSPVANTGELFF. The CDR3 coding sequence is TGTGCCAGCAGTTCTCCAGTCGCGAACACCGGGGAGCTGTTTTTT.

The CDR3 loop is CASRPGQGSLEDEAFF. The CDR3 DNA reads TGTGCAAGTCGCCCAGGACAGGGATCCCTTGAAGATGAAGCTTTCTTT. The chain links TRBV12-2 to TRBJ1-1; the table's D call TRBD1 went unverified against the DNA. TRBV12-2 has pseudogene status. CDR3 length equals 16 residues.

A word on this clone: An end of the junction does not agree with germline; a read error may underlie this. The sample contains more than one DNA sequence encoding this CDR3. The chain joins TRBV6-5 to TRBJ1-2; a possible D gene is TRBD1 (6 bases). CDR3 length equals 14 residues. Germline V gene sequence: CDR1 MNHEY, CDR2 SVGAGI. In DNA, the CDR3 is TGTGCCAGCAGTTATCGACAGGAGTACTATGGTTACACCTTC. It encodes CASSYRQEYYGYTF.

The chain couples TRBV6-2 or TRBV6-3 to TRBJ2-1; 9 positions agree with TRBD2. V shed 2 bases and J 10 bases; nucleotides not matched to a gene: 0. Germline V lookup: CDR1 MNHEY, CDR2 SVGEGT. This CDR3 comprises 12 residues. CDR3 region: CASSYLAGEQFF. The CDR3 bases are TGTGCCAGCAGTTACCTAGCGGGGGAGCAGTTCTTC.

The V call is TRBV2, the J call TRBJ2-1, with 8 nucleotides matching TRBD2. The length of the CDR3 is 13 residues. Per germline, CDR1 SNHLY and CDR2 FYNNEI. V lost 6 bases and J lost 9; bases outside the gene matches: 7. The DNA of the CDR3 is TGTGCCAGCAGCCAGCGGGAGCTTAGTGAGCAGTTCTTC. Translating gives CASSQRELSEQFF.

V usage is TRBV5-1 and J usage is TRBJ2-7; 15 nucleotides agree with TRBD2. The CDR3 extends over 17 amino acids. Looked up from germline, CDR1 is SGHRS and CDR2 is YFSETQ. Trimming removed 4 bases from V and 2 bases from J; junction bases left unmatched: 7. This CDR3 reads CASSGWTSGRGAYEQYF. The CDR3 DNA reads TGCGCCAGCAGCGGGTGGACTAGCGGGAGGGGCGCCTACGAGCAGTACTTC.

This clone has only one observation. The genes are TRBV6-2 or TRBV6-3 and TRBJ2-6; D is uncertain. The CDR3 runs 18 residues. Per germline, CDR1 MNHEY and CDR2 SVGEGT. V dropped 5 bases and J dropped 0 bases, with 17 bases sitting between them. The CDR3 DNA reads TGTGCCAGCAGTGGCCTGATCTCCGGGTACTCTGGGGCCAACGTCCTGACTTTC. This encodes CASSGLISGYSGANVLTF.

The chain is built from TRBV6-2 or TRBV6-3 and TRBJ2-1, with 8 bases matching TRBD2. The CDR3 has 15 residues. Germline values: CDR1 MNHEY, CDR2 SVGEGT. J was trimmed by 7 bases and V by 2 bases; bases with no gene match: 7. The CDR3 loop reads CASSYLPGGANEQFF. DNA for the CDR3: TGTGCCAGCAGTTACCTCCCGGGAGGGGCAAATGAGCAGTTCTTC.

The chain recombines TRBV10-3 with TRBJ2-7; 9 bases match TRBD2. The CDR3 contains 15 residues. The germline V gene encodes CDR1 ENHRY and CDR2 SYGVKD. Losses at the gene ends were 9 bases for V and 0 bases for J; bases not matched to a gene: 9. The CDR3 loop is CAMGGAGGLSYEQYF. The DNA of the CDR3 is TGTGCCATGGGGGGAGCGGGAGGCCTCTCCTACGAGCAGTACTTC.

The CDR3 DNA reads TGTGCCAGCAGCTCCGGGACAGGGGGCGAGCAGTACTTC. Amino acids: CASSSGTGGEQYF. The J gene is TRBJ2-7, the V gene TRBV7-2; 11 nucleotides match TRBD1. The ends lost 4 bases at V and 6 bases at J; junction bases unmatched: 2. The CDR3 totals 13 residues. CDR1 and CDR2 (germline): SGHTA, FQGNSA.

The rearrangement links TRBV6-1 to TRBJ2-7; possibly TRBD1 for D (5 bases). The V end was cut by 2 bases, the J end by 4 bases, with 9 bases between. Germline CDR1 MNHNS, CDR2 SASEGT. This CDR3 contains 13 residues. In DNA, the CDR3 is TGTGCCAGCAGTGAAACAGGCAGGTACGAGCAGTACTTC. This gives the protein CASSETGRYEQYF.

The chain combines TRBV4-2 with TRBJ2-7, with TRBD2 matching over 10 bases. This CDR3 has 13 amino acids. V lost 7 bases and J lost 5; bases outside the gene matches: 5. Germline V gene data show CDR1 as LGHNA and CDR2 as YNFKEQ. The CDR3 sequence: CASTYGTSDEQYF. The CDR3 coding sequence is TGTGCCAGCACCTACGGGACTAGCGACGAGCAGTACTTC.

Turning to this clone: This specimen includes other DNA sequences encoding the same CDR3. CDR3 sequence reads: CASSFQGLTEAFF. The CDR3 bases are TGTGCCAGCAGCTTCCAGGGGCTCACTGAAGCTTTCTTT. The chain joins TRBV7-2 to TRBJ1-1; TRBD1 is a possible D gene (6 bases). The germline gives CDR1 SGHTA, CDR2 FQGNSA. Between the trimmed V and J ends, which lost 3 bases and 4 bases, there was a span of 9 bases. This CDR3 has 13 amino acids.

The CDR3 loop reads CASSLGSVQETQYF. The DNA of the CDR3 is TGCGCCAGCAGCTTGGGTTCAGTCCAAGAGACCCAGTACTTC. The genes are TRBV5-1 and TRBJ2-5; unclear D gene. CDR1 SGHRS and CDR2 YFSETQ come from the germline V gene. The V end was cut by 0 bases, the J end by 1 base, with 7 bases between. The CDR3 has 14 residues.

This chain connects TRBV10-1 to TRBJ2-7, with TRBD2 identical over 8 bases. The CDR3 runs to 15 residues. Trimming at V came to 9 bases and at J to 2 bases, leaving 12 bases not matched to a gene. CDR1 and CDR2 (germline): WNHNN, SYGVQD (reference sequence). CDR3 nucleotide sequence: TGCGCCAGGGCTCGGATGGAGCGGGAGACCTACGAGCAGTACTTC. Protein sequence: CARARMERETYEQYF.

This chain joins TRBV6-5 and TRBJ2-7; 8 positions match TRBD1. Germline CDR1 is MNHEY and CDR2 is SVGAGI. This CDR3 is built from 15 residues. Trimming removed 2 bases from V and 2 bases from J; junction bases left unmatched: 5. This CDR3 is CASSYTKTGAYEQYF. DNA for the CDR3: TGTGCCAGCAGTTACACGAAGACAGGGGCCTACGAGCAGTACTTC.

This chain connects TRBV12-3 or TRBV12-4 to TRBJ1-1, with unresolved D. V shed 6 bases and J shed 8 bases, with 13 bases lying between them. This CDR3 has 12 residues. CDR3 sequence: CASSPEPGEAFF. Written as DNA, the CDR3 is TGTGCCAGCAGCCCCGAGCCGGGGGAAGCTTTCTTT.

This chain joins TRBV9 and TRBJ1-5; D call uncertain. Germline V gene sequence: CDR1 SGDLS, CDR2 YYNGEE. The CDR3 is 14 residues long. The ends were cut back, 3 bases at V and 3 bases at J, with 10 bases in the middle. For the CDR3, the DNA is TGTGCCAGCAGCGGGCCAGATCTCAATCAGCCCCAGCATTTT. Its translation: CASSGPDLNQPQHF.

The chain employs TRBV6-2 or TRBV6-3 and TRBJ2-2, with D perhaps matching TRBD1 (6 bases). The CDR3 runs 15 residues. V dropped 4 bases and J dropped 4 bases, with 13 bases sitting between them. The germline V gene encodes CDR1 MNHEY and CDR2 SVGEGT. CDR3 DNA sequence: TGTGCCAGCAGTTTAATAAGGACAGTCACCGGGGAGCTGTTTTTT. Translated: CASSLIRTVTGELFF.

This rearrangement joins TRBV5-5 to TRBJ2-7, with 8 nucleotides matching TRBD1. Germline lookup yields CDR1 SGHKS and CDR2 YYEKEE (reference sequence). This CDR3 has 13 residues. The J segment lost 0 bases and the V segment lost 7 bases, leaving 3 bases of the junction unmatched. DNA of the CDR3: TGTGCCAGCCGGGACAGGAGCTCCTACGAGCAGTACTTC. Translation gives CASRDRSSYEQYF.